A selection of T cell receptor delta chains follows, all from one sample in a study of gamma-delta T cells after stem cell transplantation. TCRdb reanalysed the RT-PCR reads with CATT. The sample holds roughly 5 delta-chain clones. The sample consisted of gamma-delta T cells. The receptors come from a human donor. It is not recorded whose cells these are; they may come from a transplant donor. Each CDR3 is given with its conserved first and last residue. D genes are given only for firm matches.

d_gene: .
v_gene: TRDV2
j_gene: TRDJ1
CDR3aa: CACDTVGTYTDKLIF
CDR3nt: TGTGCCTGTGACACCGTCGGAACGTACACCGATAAACTCATCTTT

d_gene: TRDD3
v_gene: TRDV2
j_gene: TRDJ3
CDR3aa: CACDTVLGVSWDTRQMFF
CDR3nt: TGTGCCTGTGACACCGTGCTGGGGGTATCCTGGGACACCCGACAGATGTTTTTC

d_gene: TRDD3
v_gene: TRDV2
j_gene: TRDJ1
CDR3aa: CACDHMGDSTDKLIF
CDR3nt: TGTGCCTGTGACCATATGGGGGATTCGACCGATAAACTCATCTTT